Listed here is a single T cell receptor (beta chain). What it binds is not known. The sample comes from a study of T cell responses to AZD1222 COVID-19 vaccine. About the study: Timing groups of about 4 and about 12 weeks for second doses were pooled.

The V gene end was trimmed by 6 bases and the J gene end by 0 bases; junction bases not matched to a gene: 5. Germline lookup yields CDR1 SNHLY and CDR2 FYNNEI. The CDR3 sequence is 15 residues long. General observations from the study: A rise in Spike-specific TCR breadth and depth followed two AZD1222 doses. Most donors were white British, females outnumbered males, and clonal diversity was possibly underestimated. At baseline, just 5 or 6 AZD1222 recipients tested seropositive.

TCRdb's table, derived via immunoSEQ multiplex PCR, lists solely in-frame clones and lacks some. The profile covers 130,000 to 150,000 clones, with 80% to 90% appearing a single time and about 1.5% taken by the ten largest. The sequencing used peripheral blood, collected on day 0 of AZD1222 vaccination. The clonotype comes from an adult in good health. The rearrangement links TRBV2 to TRBJ1-5; 7 bases line up with TRBD1. The CDR3 DNA reads TGTGCCAGCAGGGACAGGCCTTATAGCAATCAGCCCCAGCATTTT. It translates to CASRDRPYSNQPQHF.